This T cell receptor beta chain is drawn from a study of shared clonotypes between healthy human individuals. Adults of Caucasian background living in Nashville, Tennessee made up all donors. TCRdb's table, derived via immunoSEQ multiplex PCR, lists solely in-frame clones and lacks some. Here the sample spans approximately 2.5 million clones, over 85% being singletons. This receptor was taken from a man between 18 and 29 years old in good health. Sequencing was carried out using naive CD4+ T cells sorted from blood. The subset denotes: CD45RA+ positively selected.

The chain's CDR3 is CASRTRTSGTNTGELFF. The CDR3, as DNA: TGCGCCAGCAGGACTAGGACTAGCGGGACGAACACCGGGGAGCTGTTTTTT. This chain links TRBV5-1 with TRBJ2-2; 12 nucleotides align to TRBD2. This CDR3 is 17 amino acids long. V lost 5 bases and J lost 0; bases outside the gene matches: 5. Germline CDR1 SGHRS, CDR2 YFSETQ.